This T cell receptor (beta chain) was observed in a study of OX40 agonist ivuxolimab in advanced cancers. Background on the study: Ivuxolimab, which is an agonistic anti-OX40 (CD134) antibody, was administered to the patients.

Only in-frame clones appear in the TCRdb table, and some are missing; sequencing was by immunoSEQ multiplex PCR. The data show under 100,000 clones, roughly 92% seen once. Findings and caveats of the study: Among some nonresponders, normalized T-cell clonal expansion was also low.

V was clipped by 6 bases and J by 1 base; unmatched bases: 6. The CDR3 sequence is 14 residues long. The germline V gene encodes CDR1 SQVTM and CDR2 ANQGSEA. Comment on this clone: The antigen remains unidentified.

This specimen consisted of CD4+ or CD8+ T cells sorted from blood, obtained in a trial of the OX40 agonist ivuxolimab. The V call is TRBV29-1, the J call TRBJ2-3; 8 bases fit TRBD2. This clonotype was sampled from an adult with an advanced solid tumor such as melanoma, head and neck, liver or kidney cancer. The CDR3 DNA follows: TGCAGCGTCGCAGCGGGGGTTCGCACAGATACGCAGTATTTT. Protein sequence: CSVAAGVRTDTQYF.